These T cell receptor beta chains were read from a single sample in a study of metastatic and nonmetastatic thyroid tumors. TCRdb reanalyzed the PCR reads with MiXCR. The top ten clones hold 5% to 6.5% of a sample with about 26,000 clones, around 24% of them seen once. The source material was blood. The receptors stem from a female donor with papillary thyroid cancer or a benign thyroid nodule (not recorded which). Some clones in this sample may be carry-over from other donors' samples. The CDR3 runs from the conserved cysteine through the conserved F or W. Each record gives: clone size, V gene, J gene, D gene, CDR3 protein, CDR3 DNA. D genes are given only for firm matches. The size field is filled for only some rows; it gives once, few, many or a size class.

abundance: few
v_gene: TRBV6-1
j_gene: TRBJ1-3
d_gene: -
CDR3aa: CASNDSSQDTIYF
CDR3nt: TGTGCCAGCAACGACAGTTCCCAAGACACCATATATTTT

abundance: many
v_gene: TRBV6-1
j_gene: TRBJ1-2
d_gene: -
CDR3aa: CASSTRRYGYTF
CDR3nt: TGTGCCAGCAGTACCCGGCGCTATGGCTACACCTTC

abundance: many
v_gene: TRBV19
j_gene: TRBJ1-6
d_gene: -
CDR3aa: CASSPTGTANGSPLHF
CDR3nt: TGTGCCAGTAGTCCCACCGGGACGGCGAACGGTTCACCCCTCCACTTT

abundance: many
v_gene: TRBV25-1
j_gene: TRBJ2-1
d_gene: TRBD2
CDR3aa: CASSETSGRDNEQFF
CDR3nt: TGTGCCAGCAGTGAGACTAGCGGGAGGGACAATGAGCAGTTCTTC

abundance: medium-sized
v_gene: TRBV2
j_gene: TRBJ2-3
d_gene: TRBD2
CDR3aa: CASNTGTSVSTQYF
CDR3nt: TGTGCCAGCAATACCGGGACTAGCGTTAGTACGCAGTATTTT

abundance: few
v_gene: TRBV2
j_gene: TRBJ2-7
d_gene: -
CDR3aa: CASSRTSYEQYF
CDR3nt: TGTGCCAGCAGTCGGACCTCCTACGAGCAGTACTTC

abundance: -
v_gene: TRBV20-1
j_gene: TRBJ1-2
d_gene: -
CDR3aa: CSARDSGGNYGYTF
CDR3nt: TGCAGTGCTAGAGATTCCGGGGGGAACTATGGCTACACCTTC

abundance: many
v_gene: TRBV5-1
j_gene: TRBJ2-7
d_gene: -
CDR3aa: CASGTGTSSYEQYF
CDR3nt: TGCGCCAGCGGGACCGGGACAAGCTCCTACGAGCAGTACTTC

abundance: -
v_gene: TRBV12-3/TRBV12-4
j_gene: TRBJ1-4
d_gene: -
CDR3aa: CASSLGHGEKLFF
CDR3nt: TGTGCCAGCAGTTTGGGACATGGTGAAAAACTGTTTTTT

abundance: -
v_gene: TRBV11-1
j_gene: TRBJ2-3
d_gene: -
CDR3aa: CASSLFWEQGMETDTQYF
CDR3nt: TGTGCCAGCAGCCTATTTTGGGAACAGGGAATGGAAACAGATACGCAGTATTTT

abundance: few
v_gene: TRBV7-2
j_gene: TRBJ2-1
d_gene: -
CDR3aa: CASSLWNYREQFF
CDR3nt: TGTGCCAGCAGCTTATGGAACTATCGAGAGCAGTTCTTC

abundance: few
v_gene: TRBV27
j_gene: TRBJ1-1
d_gene: -
CDR3aa: CASSLSGQSNEAFF
CDR3nt: TGTGCCAGCAGTTTATCAGGACAGTCAAATGAAGCTTTCTTT

abundance: -
v_gene: TRBV7-9
j_gene: TRBJ1-2
d_gene: TRBD1
CDR3aa: CASSLAQGVNYGYTF
CDR3nt: TGTGCCAGCAGCTTAGCGCAGGGGGTTAACTATGGATATACCTTC

abundance: many
v_gene: TRBV15
j_gene: TRBJ1-5
d_gene: -
CDR3aa: CATSRDGDLRSNQPQHF
CDR3nt: TGTGCCACCAGCAGAGATGGAGACCTACGTAGCAATCAGCCCCAGCATTTT

abundance: medium-sized
v_gene: TRBV12-3/TRBV12-4
j_gene: TRBJ1-6
d_gene: -
CDR3aa: CASSSGSDSPLHF
CDR3nt: TGTGCCAGCAGTTCAGGGAGTGATTCACCCCTCCACTTT

abundance: -
v_gene: TRBV11-2
j_gene: TRBJ1-2
d_gene: -
CDR3aa: CASSLWGGNYGYTF
CDR3nt: TGTGCCAGCAGCTTATGGGGGGGGAACTATGGCTACACCTTC

abundance: few
v_gene: TRBV6-1
j_gene: TRBJ1-2
d_gene: -
CDR3aa: CASSQGGSNYGYTF
CDR3nt: TGTGCCAGCAGCCAAGGGGGTTCTAACTATGGCTACACCTTC

abundance: few
v_gene: TRBV24-1
j_gene: TRBJ1-2
d_gene: -
CDR3aa: CATSDPPWGYTF
CDR3nt: TGTGCCACCAGTGATCCCCCCTGGGGCTACACCTTC

abundance: many
v_gene: TRBV7-9
j_gene: TRBJ2-3
d_gene: -
CDR3aa: CASSPRRDTDTQYF
CDR3nt: TGTGCCAGCAGCCCCCGAAGGGACACAGATACGCAGTATTTT

abundance: -
v_gene: TRBV20-1
j_gene: TRBJ2-1
d_gene: -
CDR3aa: CSWQGGPRAEQFF
CDR3nt: TGCTCATGGCAGGGGGGACCCAGGGCTGAGCAGTTCTTC

abundance: -
v_gene: TRBV6-1
j_gene: TRBJ2-1
d_gene: -
CDR3aa: CASSEAGDPYNEQFF
CDR3nt: TGTGCCAGCAGTGAAGCAGGAGACCCTTACAATGAGCAGTTCTTC

abundance: few
v_gene: TRBV6-1
j_gene: TRBJ1-2
d_gene: -
CDR3aa: CASTNEEIALYGYTF
CDR3nt: TGTGCCAGCACCAACGAGGAGATAGCCCTCTATGGCTACACCTTC

abundance: -
v_gene: TRBV3-1
j_gene: TRBJ2-5
d_gene: TRBD2
CDR3aa: CASSKDRLAGHQETQYF
CDR3nt: TGTGCAAGCAGCAAAGATCGACTAGCGGGGCACCAAGAGACCCAGTACTTC

abundance: medium-sized
v_gene: TRBV6-1
j_gene: TRBJ1-1
d_gene: -
CDR3aa: CASKYYREATEAFF
CDR3nt: TGTGCCAGCAAATATTACAGGGAGGCCACTGAAGCTTTCTTT

abundance: -
v_gene: TRBV7-2
j_gene: TRBJ2-7
d_gene: -
CDR3aa: CASSLAGTASLEQYF
CDR3nt: TGTGCCAGCAGCTTAGCGGGGACGGCCTCTCTCGAGCAGTACTTC

abundance: many
v_gene: TRBV18
j_gene: TRBJ2-5
d_gene: -
CDR3aa: CASSPGGGEETQYF
CDR3nt: TGTGCCAGCTCACCAGGTGGGGGTGAGGAGACCCAGTACTTC

abundance: many
v_gene: TRBV4-2
j_gene: TRBJ2-5
d_gene: TRBD1
CDR3aa: CASSQERGLLQDGTMSETQYF
CDR3nt: TGTGCCAGCAGCCAAGAAAGGGGGCTTCTACAGGATGGAACGATGTCAGAGACCCAGTACTTC

abundance: few
v_gene: TRBV12-3/TRBV12-4
j_gene: TRBJ2-5
d_gene: TRBD2
CDR3aa: CASRISWGLGGNQEAQYF
CDR3nt: TGTGCCAGCCGAATTTCGTGGGGTCTGGGGGGGAATCAAGAGGCCCAGTACTTC

abundance: -
v_gene: TRBV19
j_gene: TRBJ2-5
d_gene: -
CDR3aa: CTSSISGVQTQYF
CDR3nt: TGTACCAGTAGTATATCAGGGGTGCAGACCCAGTACTTC

abundance: many
v_gene: TRBV7-6
j_gene: TRBJ1-3
d_gene: -
CDR3aa: CASSLSTGLRGNTIYF
CDR3nt: TGTGCCAGCAGCTTATCTACAGGGCTCCGTGGAAACACCATATATTTT

abundance: -
v_gene: TRBV6-1
j_gene: TRBJ1-5
d_gene: -
CDR3aa: CASSGVNHPQHF
CDR3nt: TGTGCCAGCAGTGGGGTAAATCATCCCCAACATTTT

abundance: many
v_gene: TRBV4-2
j_gene: TRBJ1-1
d_gene: -
CDR3aa: CASSPTGGGMNTEAFF
CDR3nt: TGTGCCAGCAGCCCCACGGGGGGTGGGATGAACACTGAAGCTTTCTTT

abundance: -
v_gene: TRBV11-2
j_gene: TRBJ2-3
d_gene: -
CDR3aa: CASSLGTGLRTDTQYF
CDR3nt: TGTGCCAGCAGCTTAGGAACGGGACTCCGCACAGATACGCAGTATTTT

abundance: many
v_gene: TRBV29-1
j_gene: TRBJ1-2
d_gene: TRBD1
CDR3aa: CSGIWDSGYTF
CDR3nt: TGCAGCGGTATCTGGGACAGCGGCTACACCTTC

abundance: -
v_gene: TRBV18
j_gene: TRBJ1-6
d_gene: -
CDR3aa: CASSPNVGRGSPLHF
CDR3nt: TGTGCCAGCTCACCTAACGTCGGGAGAGGTTCACCCCTCCACTTT

abundance: many
v_gene: TRBV4-2
j_gene: TRBJ1-6
d_gene: -
CDR3aa: CASSQEASSYNSPLHF
CDR3nt: TGTGCCAGCAGCCAAGAAGCGAGCTCCTATAATTCACCCCTCCACTTT

abundance: -
v_gene: TRBV5-1
j_gene: TRBJ2-2
d_gene: TRBD2
CDR3aa: CASSMTSGGELFF
CDR3nt: TGCGCCAGCAGTATGACTAGCGGCGGGGAGCTGTTTTTT

abundance: many
v_gene: TRBV24-1
j_gene: TRBJ2-1
d_gene: TRBD1
CDR3aa: CATSDTFTGGAFF
CDR3nt: TGTGCCACCAGTGACACCTTCACAGGGGGTGCGTTCTTC

abundance: few
v_gene: TRBV9
j_gene: TRBJ2-2
d_gene: -
CDR3aa: CASSPNTGELFF
CDR3nt: TGTGCCAGCAGCCCCAACACCGGGGAGCTGTTTTTT

abundance: many
v_gene: TRBV11-2
j_gene: TRBJ2-2
d_gene: -
CDR3aa: CASSPRGPSNTGELFF
CDR3nt: TGTGCCAGCAGCCCGCGGGGACCCTCGAACACCGGGGAGCTGTTTTTT

abundance: many
v_gene: TRBV10-3
j_gene: TRBJ2-1
d_gene: TRBD2
CDR3aa: CAIRSGSGAYNEQFF
CDR3nt: TGTGCCATCAGGTCGGGTAGCGGGGCGTACAATGAGCAGTTCTTC

abundance: few
v_gene: TRBV28
j_gene: TRBJ2-1
d_gene: -
CDR3aa: CASSLGGSNLYNEQFF
CDR3nt: TGTGCCAGCAGTTTAGGGGGGAGTAATCTCTACAATGAGCAGTTCTTC

abundance: -
v_gene: TRBV7-9
j_gene: TRBJ2-5
d_gene: TRBD1
CDR3aa: CASRWTGESRETQYF
CDR3nt: TGTGCCAGCAGGTGGACAGGTGAGTCTCGCGAGACCCAGTACTTC

abundance: many
v_gene: TRBV20-1
j_gene: TRBJ2-6
d_gene: -
CDR3aa: CSAKDSPSGANVLTF
CDR3nt: TGCAGTGCTAAGGACAGCCCGTCTGGGGCCAACGTCCTGACTTTC

abundance: few
v_gene: TRBV10-3
j_gene: TRBJ2-1
d_gene: TRBD2
CDR3aa: CAINHGGSASGDDEQFF
CDR3nt: TGTGCCATCAATCATGGCGGGAGTGCCTCGGGGGATGATGAGCAGTTCTTC

abundance: once
v_gene: TRBV6-4
j_gene: TRBJ1-1
d_gene: TRBD1
CDR3aa: CASSTGQGVTEAFF
CDR3nt: TGTGCCAGCAGTACGGGACAGGGGGTAACTGAAGCTTTCTTT

abundance: -
v_gene: TRBV20-1
j_gene: TRBJ2-1
d_gene: TRBD2
CDR3aa: CSARDPGLAGGPEEQFF
CDR3nt: TGCAGTGCTAGAGATCCGGGACTAGCGGGAGGGCCTGAGGAGCAGTTCTTC

abundance: many
v_gene: TRBV28
j_gene: TRBJ1-4
d_gene: -
CDR3aa: CASSNGGFGNEKLFF
CDR3nt: TGTGCCAGCTCCAATGGCGGGTTTGGAAATGAAAAACTGTTTTTT

abundance: -
v_gene: TRBV20-1
j_gene: TRBJ2-7
d_gene: -
CDR3aa: CSAPGGISGDSYEQYF
CDR3nt: TGCAGTGCGCCCGGGGGTATTAGCGGAGACTCCTACGAGCAGTACTTC

abundance: -
v_gene: TRBV7-3
j_gene: TRBJ2-3
d_gene: -
CDR3aa: CASSYLGAGRGADTQYF
CDR3nt: TGTGCCAGCAGCTACTTGGGGGCGGGGCGAGGAGCAGATACGCAGTATTTT